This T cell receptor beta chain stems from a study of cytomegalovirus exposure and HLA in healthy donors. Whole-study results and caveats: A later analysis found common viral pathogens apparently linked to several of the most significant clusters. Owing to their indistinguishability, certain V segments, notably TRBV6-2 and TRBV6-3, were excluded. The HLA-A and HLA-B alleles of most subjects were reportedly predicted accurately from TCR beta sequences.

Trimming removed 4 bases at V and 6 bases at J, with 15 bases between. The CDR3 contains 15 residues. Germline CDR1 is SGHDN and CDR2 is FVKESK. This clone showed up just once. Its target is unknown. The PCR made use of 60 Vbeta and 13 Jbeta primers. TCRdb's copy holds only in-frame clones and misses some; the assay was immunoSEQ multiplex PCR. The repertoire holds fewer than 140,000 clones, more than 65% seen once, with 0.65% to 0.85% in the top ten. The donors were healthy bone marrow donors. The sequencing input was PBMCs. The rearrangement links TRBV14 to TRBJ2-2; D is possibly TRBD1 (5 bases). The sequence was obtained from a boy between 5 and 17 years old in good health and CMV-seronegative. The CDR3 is CASSPLSRAPGELFF. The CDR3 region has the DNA TGTGCCAGCAGCCCACTCAGCAGGGCTCCCGGGGAGCTGTTTTTT.